This T cell receptor (beta chain) was obtained from a study of cytomegalovirus exposure and HLA in healthy donors. Broader study findings: The authors listed roughly 150 TCR beta chains as cytomegalovirus-associated. A later analysis appeared to link common viral pathogens to several of the most significant clusters.

This CDR3 contains 16 residues. Germline V lookup: CDR1 SNHLY, CDR2 FYNNEI. V shed 4 bases and J 4 bases; nucleotides not matched to a gene: 10. This clone was seen a handful of times. The antigen remains undetermined. Vbeta (60) and Jbeta (13) primers were used in the PCR. Methods used by the authors: Among the unique TCR beta chains that a later analysis counted, around 82 million in all, approximately 12 million were shared. Repertoires were generated with immunoSEQ multiplex PCR, while TCRdb's copy carries only in-frame clones and drops some. V and J calls and clone size follow that table, whereas D and trimming were derived from the DNA. This table has about 55,000 clones, nearly 85% appearing once.

The source material was PBMCs. This receptor was obtained from a man under 40 in good health and CMV-seronegative. This sequence joins TRBV2 and TRBJ1-3, with 7 positions matching TRBD1. The CDR3 sequence is CASSATGYSMGNTIYF. The CDR3 nucleotides are TGTGCCAGCAGTGCGACAGGGTATTCGATGGGAAACACCATATATTTT.